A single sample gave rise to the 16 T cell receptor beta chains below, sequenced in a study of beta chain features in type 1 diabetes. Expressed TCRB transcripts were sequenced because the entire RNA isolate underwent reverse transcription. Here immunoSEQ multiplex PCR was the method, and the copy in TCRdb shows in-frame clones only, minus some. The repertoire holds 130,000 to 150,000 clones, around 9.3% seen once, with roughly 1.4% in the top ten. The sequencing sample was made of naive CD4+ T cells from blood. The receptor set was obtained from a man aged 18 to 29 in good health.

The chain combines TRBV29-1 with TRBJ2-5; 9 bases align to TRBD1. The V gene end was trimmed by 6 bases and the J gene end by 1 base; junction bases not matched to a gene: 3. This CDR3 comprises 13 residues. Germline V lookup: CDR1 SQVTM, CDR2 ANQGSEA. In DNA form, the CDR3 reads TGCAGCGTGGGACAGGGTCTCCAAGAGACCCAGTACTTC. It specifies CSVGQGLQETQYF.

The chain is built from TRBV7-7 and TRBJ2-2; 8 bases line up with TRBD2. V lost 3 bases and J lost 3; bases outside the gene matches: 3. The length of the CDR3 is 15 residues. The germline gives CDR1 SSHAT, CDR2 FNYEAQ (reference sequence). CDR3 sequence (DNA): TGTGCCAGCAGCTTCGGGGGGGCGGACACCGGGGAGCTGTTTTTT. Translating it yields CASSFGGADTGELFF.

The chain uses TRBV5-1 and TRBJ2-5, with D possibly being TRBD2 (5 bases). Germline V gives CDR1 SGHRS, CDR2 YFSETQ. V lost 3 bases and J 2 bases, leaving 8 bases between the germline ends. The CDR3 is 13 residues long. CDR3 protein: CASSSTGQETQYF. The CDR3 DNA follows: TGCGCCAGCAGCTCGACGGGGCAAGAGACCCAGTACTTC.

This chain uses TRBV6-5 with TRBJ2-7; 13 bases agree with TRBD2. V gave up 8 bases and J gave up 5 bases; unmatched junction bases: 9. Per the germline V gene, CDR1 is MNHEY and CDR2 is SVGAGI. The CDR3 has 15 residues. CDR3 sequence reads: CASGKGTSGVNEQYF. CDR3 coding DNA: TGTGCCAGCGGTAAAGGGACTAGCGGGGTTAACGAGCAGTACTTC.

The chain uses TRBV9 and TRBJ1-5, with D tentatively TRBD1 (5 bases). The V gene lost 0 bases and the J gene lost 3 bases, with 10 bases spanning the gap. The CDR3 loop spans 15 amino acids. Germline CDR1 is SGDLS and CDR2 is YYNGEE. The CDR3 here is CASSVEGIINQPQHF. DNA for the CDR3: TGTGCCAGCAGCGTAGAGGGGATAATCAATCAGCCCCAGCATTTT.

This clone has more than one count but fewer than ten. The CDR3 sequence is CANRDRDNSPLHF. The CDR3, as DNA: TGTGCCAACCGGGACAGAGATAATTCACCCCTCCACTTT. The chain employs TRBV6-1 and TRBJ1-6; the match to TRBD1 covers 7 bases. V shed 10 bases and J 5 bases; nucleotides not matched to a gene: 5. Germline V lookup: CDR1 MNHNS, CDR2 SASEGT. The CDR3 extends over 13 amino acids.

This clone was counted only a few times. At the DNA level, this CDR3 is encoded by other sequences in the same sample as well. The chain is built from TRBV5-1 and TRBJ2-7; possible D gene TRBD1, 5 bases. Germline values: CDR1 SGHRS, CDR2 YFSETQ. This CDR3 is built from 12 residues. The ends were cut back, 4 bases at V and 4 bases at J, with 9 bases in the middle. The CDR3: CASSPAGYEQYF. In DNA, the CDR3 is TGCGCCAGCAGCCCGGCAGGGTACGAGCAGTACTTC.

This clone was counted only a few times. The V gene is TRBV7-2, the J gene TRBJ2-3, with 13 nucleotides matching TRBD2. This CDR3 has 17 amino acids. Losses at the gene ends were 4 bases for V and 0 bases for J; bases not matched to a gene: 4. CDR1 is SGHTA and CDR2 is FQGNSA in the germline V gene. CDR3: CASSSGLAGLSTDTQYF. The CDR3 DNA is TGTGCCAGCAGCTCGGGACTAGCGGGGTTAAGCACAGATACGCAGTATTTT.

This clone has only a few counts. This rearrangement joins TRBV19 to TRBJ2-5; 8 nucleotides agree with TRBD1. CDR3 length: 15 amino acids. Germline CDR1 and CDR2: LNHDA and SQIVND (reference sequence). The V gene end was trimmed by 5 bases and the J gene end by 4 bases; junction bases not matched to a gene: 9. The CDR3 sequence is CASSLGTGGRETQYF. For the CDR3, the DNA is TGTGCCAGTAGTCTAGGGACAGGCGGGCGAGAGACCCAGTACTTC.

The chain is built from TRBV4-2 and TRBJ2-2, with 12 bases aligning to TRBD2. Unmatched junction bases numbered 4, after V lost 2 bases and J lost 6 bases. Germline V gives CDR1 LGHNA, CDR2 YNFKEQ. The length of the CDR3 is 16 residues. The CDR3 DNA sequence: TGTGCCAGCAGCCAACGACTAGCGGGGGTGTCCGGGGAGCTGTTTTTT. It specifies CASSQRLAGVSGELFF.

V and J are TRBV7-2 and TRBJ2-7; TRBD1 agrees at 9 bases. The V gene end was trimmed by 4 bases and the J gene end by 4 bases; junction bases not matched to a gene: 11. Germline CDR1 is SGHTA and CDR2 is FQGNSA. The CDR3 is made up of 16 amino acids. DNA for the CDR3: TGTGCCAGCAGCTCTTCCCCGGGACAGGGAGGTTACGAGCAGTACTTC. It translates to CASSSSPGQGGYEQYF.

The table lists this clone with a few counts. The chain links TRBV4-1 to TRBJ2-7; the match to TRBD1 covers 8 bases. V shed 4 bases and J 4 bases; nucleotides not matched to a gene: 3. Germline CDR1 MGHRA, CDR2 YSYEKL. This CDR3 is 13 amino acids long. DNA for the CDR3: TGCGCCAGCAGCCGACAGGGGCGATACGAGCAGTACTTC. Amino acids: CASSRQGRYEQYF.

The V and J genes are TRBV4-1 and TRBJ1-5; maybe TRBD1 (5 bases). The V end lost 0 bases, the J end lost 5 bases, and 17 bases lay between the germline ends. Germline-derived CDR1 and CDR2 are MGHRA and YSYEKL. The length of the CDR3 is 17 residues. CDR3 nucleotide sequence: TGCGCCAGCAGCCAAGAACCCGCTAGGGGTAAATATCAGCCCCAGCATTTT. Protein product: CASSQEPARGKYQPQHF.

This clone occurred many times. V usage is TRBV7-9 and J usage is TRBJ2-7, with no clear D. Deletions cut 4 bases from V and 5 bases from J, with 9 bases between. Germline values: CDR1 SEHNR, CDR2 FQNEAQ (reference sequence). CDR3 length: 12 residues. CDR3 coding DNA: TGTGCCAGCAGCTCTAAGACTGACGAGCAGTACTTC. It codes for CASSSKTDEQYF.

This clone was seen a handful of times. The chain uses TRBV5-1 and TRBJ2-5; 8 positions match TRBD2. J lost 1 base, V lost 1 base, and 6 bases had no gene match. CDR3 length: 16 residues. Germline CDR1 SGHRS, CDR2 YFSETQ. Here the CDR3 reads CASSLPSGGLQETQYF. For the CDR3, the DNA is TGCGCCAGCAGCTTGCCCAGCGGGGGCCTCCAAGAGACCCAGTACTTC.

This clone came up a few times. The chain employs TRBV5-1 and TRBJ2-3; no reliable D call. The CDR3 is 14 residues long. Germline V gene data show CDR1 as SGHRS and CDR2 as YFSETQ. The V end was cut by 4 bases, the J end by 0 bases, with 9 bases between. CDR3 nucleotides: TGCGCCAGCAGCGGGCCCCTCAGCACAGATACGCAGTATTTT. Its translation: CASSGPLSTDTQYF.